This T cell receptor beta chain was recorded in a study of blood T cell repertoires in COVID-19 (dated by TCRdb to between 2020 and 2021). The study in broad terms: Samples from collaborators originated in the United States, Italy and Spain and spanned both the acute and convalescent phases of COVID-19. The material from the prospective study consisted of cDNA or gDNA derived from T cells, B-cell-depleted T cells, or PBMCs. Subjects who had been exposed to COVID-19, were actively infected with it, or had recovered from it provided the deeply sampled blood TCRbeta repertoires that made up the dataset. The repertoires were made available in a free public database intended to serve as a resource for research on the immune response to SARS-CoV-2. Samples were obtained from the ongoing ImmuneRACE study (first 160 participants) and from approximately 1,200 subjects provided by 6 global collaborators. A de-identified subject ID, COVID-19 status, age in years and sex were almost always included in the sample metadata. Where available, HLA class I and class II types were taken from metadata supplied by the sample provider and were not determined by assay-based typing.

What the authors observed across the whole study: Clinical and demographic metadata were provided uncurated, with the amount varying by source and participant.

The immunoSEQ Assay, a bias-controlled multiplex PCR, was used to amplify TCRbeta CDR3 regions from genomic DNA. Per the original workflow: The number of nucleated cells in each sample was estimated by amplification of reference gene primers within the assay. To quantify the absolute abundance of each unique TCRbeta CDR3 rearrangement, sequence reads were collapsed and filtered. Productive Simpson clonality was computed per sample as the square root of Simpson's diversity index over productive rearrangements. Not all clones reach the TCRdb copy of this immuneACCESS table, which keeps in-frame sequences only. Checked studies attribute under half of the gap to unresolved V genes and leave the rest unexplained. V and J calls and clone size come straight from that table; D and trimming were deduced from the DNA. A total of roughly 200,000 clones appear in this sample, more than 70% of them only once. The top ten hold 8.6% of the sample.

Concerning this clone: Its binding antigen is unknown. No base-level quality is on record; no much larger clone is a single base apart.

Each collaborating institution followed its own protocols to collect whole blood in K2EDTA tubes. For TCRbeta analysis, collaborators shipped samples in one of three forms: frozen whole blood, isolated PBMCs, or DNA extracted from either of those sample types. The CDR3 starts with the cysteine, ends with the phenylalanine, and has 14 residues. The retained sequence is limited to the CDR3, 42 bases, with the frame set at the first base. Germline trimming: 5 bases from V, 5 bases from J; junction bases outside gene matches: 5. Via the germline V gene, CDR1 is SGHNT and CDR2 YENEEA. This receptor was identified in a man aged 35-49 years with active or convalescent COVID-19. The chain uses TRBV11-3 and TRBJ2-1, and TRBD2 matches 8 of the central bases. Sequenced sample: peripheral blood. The sequenced DNA is TGTGCCAGCAGCCCCTACGGGAGGGACAATGAGCAGTTCTTC. Translated, this is CASSPYGRDNEQFF.